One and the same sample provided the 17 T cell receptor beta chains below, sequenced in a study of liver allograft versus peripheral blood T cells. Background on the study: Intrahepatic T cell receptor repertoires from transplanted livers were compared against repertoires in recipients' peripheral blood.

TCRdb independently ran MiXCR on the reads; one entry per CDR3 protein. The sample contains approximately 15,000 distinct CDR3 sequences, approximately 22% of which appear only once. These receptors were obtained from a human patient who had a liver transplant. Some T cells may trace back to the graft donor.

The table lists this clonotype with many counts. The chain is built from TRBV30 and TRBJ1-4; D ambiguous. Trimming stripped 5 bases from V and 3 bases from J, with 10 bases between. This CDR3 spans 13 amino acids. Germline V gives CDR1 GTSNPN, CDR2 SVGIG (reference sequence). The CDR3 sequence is CAWSGLSNEKLFF. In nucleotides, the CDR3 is TGTGCCTGGTCGGGGTTGTCTAATGAAAAACTGTTTTTT.

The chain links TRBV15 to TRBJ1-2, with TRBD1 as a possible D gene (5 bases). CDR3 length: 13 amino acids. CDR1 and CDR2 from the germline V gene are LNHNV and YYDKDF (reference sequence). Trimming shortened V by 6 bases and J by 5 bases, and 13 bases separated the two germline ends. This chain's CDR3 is CATSKGTFYGYTF. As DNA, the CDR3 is TGTGCCACCAGTAAGGGGACTTTTTATGGCTACACCTTC.

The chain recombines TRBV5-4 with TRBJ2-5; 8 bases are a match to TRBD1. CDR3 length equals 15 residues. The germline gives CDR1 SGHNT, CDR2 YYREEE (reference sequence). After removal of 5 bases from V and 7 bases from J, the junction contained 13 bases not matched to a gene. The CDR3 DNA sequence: TGTGCCAGCAGGCGCTCACAGGGGGGCCGGGGGACCCAGTACTTC. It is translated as CASRRSQGGRGTQYF.

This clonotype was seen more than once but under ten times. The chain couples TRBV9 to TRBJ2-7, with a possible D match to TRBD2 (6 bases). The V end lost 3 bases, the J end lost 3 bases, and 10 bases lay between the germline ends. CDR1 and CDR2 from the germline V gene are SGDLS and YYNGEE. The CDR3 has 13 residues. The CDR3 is CASSGGVSYEQYF. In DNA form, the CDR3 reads TGTGCCAGCAGCGGCGGGGTGAGCTACGAGCAGTACTTC.

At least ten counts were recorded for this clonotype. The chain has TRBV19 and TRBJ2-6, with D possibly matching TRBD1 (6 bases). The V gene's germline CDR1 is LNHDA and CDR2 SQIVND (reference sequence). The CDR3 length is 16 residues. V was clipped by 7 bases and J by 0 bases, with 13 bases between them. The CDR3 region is CASIGGTPSGANVLTF. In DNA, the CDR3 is TGTGCCAGTATCGGTGGGACACCCTCTGGGGCCAACGTCCTGACTTTC.

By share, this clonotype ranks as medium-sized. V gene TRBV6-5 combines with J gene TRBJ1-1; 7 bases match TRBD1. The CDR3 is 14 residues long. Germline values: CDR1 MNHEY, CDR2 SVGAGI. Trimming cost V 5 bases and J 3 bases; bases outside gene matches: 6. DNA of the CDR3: TGTGCCAGCAGTAAACAGGGGAGAGACACTGAAGCTTTCTTT. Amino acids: CASSKQGRDTEAFF.

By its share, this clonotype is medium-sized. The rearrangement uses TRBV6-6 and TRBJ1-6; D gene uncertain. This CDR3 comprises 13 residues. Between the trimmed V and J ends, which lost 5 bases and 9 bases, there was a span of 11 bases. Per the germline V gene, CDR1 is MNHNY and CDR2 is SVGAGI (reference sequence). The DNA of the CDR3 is TGTGCCAGCAGTCACAATCGTCCTTCACCCCTCCACTTT. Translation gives CASSHNRPSPLHF.

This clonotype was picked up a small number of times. Written as DNA, the CDR3 is TGTGCCAGCACCGATGGGAGGACAGGGGGCTACGAGCAGTACTTC. Protein: CASTDGRTGGYEQYF. V gene TRBV12-3 or TRBV12-4 combines with J gene TRBJ2-7; 10 positions match TRBD1. V was clipped by 7 bases and J by 3 bases; unmatched bases: 9. The CDR3 has 15 amino acids.

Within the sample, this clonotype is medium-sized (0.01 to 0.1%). CDR3: CASSIRTGVYEAFF. The CDR3 DNA is TGTGCCAGTAGTATCCGGACAGGGGTATATGAAGCTTTCTTT. The rearrangement links TRBV19 to TRBJ1-1, with 9 bases lining up with TRBD1. V lost 3 bases and J lost 7; bases outside the gene matches: 6. This CDR3 is built from 14 residues. Germline V lookup: CDR1 LNHDA, CDR2 SQIVND (reference sequence).

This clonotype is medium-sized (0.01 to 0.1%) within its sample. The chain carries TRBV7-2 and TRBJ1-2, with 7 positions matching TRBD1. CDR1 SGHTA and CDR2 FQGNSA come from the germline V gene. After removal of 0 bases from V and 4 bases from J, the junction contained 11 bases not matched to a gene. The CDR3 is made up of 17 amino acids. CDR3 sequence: CASSLAGSRGQLYGYTF. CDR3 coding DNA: TGTGCCAGCAGCTTAGCGGGGTCGAGGGGACAGCTCTATGGCTACACCTTC.

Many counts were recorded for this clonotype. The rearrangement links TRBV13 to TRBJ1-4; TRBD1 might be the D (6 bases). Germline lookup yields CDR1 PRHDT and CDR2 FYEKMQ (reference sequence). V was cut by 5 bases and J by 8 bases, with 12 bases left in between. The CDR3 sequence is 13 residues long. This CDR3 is CASSLPGEEKLFF. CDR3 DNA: TGTGCCAGCAGCCTTCCAGGGGAGGAAAAACTGTTTTTT. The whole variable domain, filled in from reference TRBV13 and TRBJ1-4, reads AAGVIQSPRHLIKEKRETATLKCYPIPRHDTVYWYQQGPGQDPQFLISFYEKMQSDKGSIPDRFSAQQFSDYHSELNMSSLELGDSALYFCASSLPGEEKLFFGSGTQLSVL.

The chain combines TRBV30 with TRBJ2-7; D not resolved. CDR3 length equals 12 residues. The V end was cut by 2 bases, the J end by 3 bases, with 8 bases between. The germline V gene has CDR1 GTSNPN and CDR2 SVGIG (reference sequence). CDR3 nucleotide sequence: TGTGCCTGGAGTATGGCTAGCTACGAGCAGTACTTC. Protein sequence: CAWSMASYEQYF.

CDR3: CASSLGSLNKKLFF. CDR3 in DNA: TGTGCCAGCAGTCTGGGCAGCCTAAATAAAAAACTGTTTTTT. J is TRBJ1-4 and V is TRBV28; no reliable D call. The CDR3 has 14 amino acids. CDR1 and CDR2 from the germline V gene are MDHEN and SYDVKM. V lost 5 bases and J 9 bases, leaving 16 bases between the germline ends. The variable domain in full, with the rest retrieved from reference TRBV28 and TRBJ1-4, is DVKVTQSSRYLVKRTGEKVFLECVQDMDHENMFWYRQDPGLGLRLIYFSYDVKMKEKGDIPEGYSVSREKKERFSLILESASTNQTSMYLCASSLGSLNKKLFFGSGTQLSVL.

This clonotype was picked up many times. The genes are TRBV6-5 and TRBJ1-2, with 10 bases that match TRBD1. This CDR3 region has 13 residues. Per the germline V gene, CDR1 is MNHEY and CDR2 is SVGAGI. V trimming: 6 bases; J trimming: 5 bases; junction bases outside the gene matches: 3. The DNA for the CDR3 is TGTGCCAGCAGGCGGACAGGGGGGTATGGCTACACCTTC. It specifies CASRRTGGYGYTF.

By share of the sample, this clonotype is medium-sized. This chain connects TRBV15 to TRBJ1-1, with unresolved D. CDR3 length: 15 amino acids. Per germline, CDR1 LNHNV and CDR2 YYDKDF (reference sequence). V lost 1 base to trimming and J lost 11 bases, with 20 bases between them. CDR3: CATSRGGETYNRAFF. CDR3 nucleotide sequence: TGTGCCACCAGCAGAGGGGGAGAAACCTATAATAGGGCTTTCTTT.

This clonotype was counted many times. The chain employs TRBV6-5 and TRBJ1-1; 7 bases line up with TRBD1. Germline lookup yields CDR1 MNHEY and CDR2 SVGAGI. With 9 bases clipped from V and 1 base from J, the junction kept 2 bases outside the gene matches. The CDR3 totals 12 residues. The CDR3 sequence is CASGTANTEAFF. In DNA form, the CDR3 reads TGTGCCAGTGGGACAGCGAACACTGAAGCTTTCTTT.

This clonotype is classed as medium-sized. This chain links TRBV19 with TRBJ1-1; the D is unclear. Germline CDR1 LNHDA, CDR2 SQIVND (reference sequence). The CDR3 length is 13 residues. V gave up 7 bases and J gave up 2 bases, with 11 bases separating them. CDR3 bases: TGTGCCAGTACGGTAGCCTTCAACACTGAAGCTTTCTTT. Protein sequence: CASTVAFNTEAFF.